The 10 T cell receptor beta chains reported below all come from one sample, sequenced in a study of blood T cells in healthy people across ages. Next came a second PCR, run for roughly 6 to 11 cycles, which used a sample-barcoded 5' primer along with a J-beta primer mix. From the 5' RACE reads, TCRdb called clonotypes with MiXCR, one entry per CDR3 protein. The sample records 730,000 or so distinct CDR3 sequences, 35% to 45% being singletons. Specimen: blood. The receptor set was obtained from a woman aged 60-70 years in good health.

The CDR3 sequence is CASNGGRAHNEQFF. In DNA form, the CDR3 reads TGTGCCAGTAACGGCGGGAGGGCCCACAATGAGCAGTTCTTC. This sequence joins TRBV19 and TRBJ2-1; 9 nucleotides line up with TRBD2. Germline loops: CDR1 LNHDA, CDR2 SQIVND (reference sequence). This CDR3 region has 14 residues. V lost 7 bases, J lost 5 bases, and 6 bases stayed unmatched.

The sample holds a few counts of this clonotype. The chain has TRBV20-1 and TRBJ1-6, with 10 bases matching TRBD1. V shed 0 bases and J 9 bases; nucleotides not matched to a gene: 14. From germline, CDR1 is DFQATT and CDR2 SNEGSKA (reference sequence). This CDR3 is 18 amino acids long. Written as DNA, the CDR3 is TGCAGTGCTAGAGATCCCCCGGGACAGGGGACTGCAGGTTCACCCCTCCACTTT. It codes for CSARDPPGQGTAGSPLHF.

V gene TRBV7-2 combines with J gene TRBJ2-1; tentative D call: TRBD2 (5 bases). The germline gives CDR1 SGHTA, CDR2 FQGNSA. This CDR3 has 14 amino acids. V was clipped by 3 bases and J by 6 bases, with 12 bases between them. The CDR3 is CASSFDGIFNEQFF. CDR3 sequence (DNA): TGTGCCAGCAGCTTTGACGGGATCTTCAATGAGCAGTTCTTC.

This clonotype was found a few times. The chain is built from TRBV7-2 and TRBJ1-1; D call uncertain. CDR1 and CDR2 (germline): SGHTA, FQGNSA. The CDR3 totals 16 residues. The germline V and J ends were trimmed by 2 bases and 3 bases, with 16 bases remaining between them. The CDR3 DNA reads TGTGCCAGCAGCTTAATGGGTGGGGTCAAATACACTGAAGCTTTCTTT. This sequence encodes CASSLMGGVKYTEAFF.

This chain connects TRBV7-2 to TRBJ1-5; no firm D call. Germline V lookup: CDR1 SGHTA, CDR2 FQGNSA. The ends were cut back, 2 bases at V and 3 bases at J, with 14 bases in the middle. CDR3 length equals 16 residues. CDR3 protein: CASSLLLLRDNQPQHF. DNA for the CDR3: TGTGCCAGCAGCTTACTCCTCTTAAGGGACAATCAGCCCCAGCATTTT.

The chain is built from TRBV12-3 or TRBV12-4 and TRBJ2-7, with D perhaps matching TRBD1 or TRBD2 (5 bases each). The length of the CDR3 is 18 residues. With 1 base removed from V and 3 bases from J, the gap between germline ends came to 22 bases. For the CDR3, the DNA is TGTGCCAGCAGTTTAGGGTTGTTTGGGGGAAGGCTCGTCTACGAGCAGTACTTC. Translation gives CASSLGLFGGRLVYEQYF.

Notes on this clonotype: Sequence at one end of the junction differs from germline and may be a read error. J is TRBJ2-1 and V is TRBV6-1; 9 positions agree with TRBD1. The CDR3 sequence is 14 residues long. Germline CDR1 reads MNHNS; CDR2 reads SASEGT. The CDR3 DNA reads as TGTGTCAGCAGTTCCGCGGGACAGGGAAATGAGCAGTTCTTC. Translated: CVSSSAGQGNEQFF.

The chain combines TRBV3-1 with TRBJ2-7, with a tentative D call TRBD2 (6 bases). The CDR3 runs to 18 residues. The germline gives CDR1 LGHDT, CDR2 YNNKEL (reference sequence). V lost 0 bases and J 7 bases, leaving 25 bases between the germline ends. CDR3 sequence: CASSQDWSGGNGYNEQYF. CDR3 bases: TGTGCCAGCAGCCAAGATTGGAGTGGGGGGAATGGATACAATGAGCAGTACTTC.

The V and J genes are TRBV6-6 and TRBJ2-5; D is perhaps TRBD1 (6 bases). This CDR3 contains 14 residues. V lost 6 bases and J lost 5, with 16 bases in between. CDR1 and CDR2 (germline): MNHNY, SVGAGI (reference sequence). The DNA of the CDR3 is TGTGCCAGCAGGAGGGACAAAGGGTTGGAGACCCAGTACTTC. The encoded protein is CASRRDKGLETQYF.

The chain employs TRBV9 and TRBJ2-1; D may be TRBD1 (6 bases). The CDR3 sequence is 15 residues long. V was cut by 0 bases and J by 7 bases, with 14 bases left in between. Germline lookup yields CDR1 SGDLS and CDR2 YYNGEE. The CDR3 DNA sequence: TGTGCCAGCAGCGTAGCACTACAGGGAAGAAATGAGCAGTTCTTC. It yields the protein CASSVALQGRNEQFF.